The rows below give T cell receptor beta chains drawn from one sample of a study of blood T cell repertoires in COVID-19. Sequenced by immunoSEQ multiplex PCR; TCRdb stores in-frame clones only, minus some. The table has fewer than 200,000 clones, about 88% seen once. The specimen was peripheral blood. The receptors originated from a man between 35 and 55 years old with active or convalescent COVID-19. Both conserved end residues are part of each CDR3. The D gene is left open where the match is weak. Size is omitted from some rows. Given values are once, few, many or a class for expanded clones.

clone_size	v_call	j_call	d_call	cdr3_aa	cdr3_nt
-	TRBV6-6	TRBJ2-7	TRBD1	CASSYLRTGVSEQYF	TGTGCCAGCAGTTATCTCAGGACAGGGGTAAGCGAGCAGTACTTC
-	TRBV10-3	TRBJ1-6	-	CATQDLSSPLHF	TGTGCCACACAGGACCTGAGTTCACCCCTCCACTTT
-	TRBV5-6	TRBJ1-1	TRBD1	CASSWTTGVNTEAFF	TGTGCCAGCAGCTGGACGACAGGGGTGAACACTGAAGCTTTCTTT
-	TRBV7-2	TRBJ1-2	-	CASSLRGGTNYGYTF	TGTGCCAGCAGCCTAAGGGGAGGGACTAACTATGGCTACACCTTC
-	TRBV20-1	TRBJ1-2	TRBD1	CSASGGQGLNYGYTF	TGCAGTGCCAGTGGGGGACAGGGACTTAACTATGGCTACACCTTC
-	TRBV18	TRBJ2-7	TRBD1	CASSPTGTGLYEQYF	TGTGCCAGCTCACCAACTGGGACAGGGCTCTACGAGCAGTACTTC
-	TRBV7-2	TRBJ2-7	TRBD2	CASSFPGRGGYEQYF	TGTGCCAGCAGCTTTCCTGGCCGGGGGGGCTACGAGCAGTACTTC
-	TRBV19	TRBJ1-5	-	CASSVAVGGNQPQHF	TGTGCCAGTAGCGTGGCGGTGGGGGGAAATCAGCCCCAGCATTTT
-	TRBV10-3	TRBJ2-7	-	CAISGGHEQYF	TGTGCCATCAGTGGGGGCCACGAGCAGTACTTC
once	TRBV2	TRBJ2-1	TRBD2	CASNPSGGLLTNEQFF	TGTGCCAGCAACCCTAGCGGGGGCCTTCTTACGAATGAGCAGTTCTTC
once	TRBV27	TRBJ1-5	-	CASTRFFGNQPQHF	TGTGCCAGCACCCGGTTTTTTGGCAATCAGCCCCAGCATTTT
-	TRBV27	TRBJ2-1	TRBD2	CASSGGLAGEGEQFF	TGTGCCAGCAGTGGGGGACTAGCGGGTGAGGGGGAGCAGTTCTTC
-	TRBV6-5	TRBJ2-6	-	CASRRGYGANVLTF	TGTGCCAGCAGAAGGGGATACGGGGCCAACGTCCTGACTTTC